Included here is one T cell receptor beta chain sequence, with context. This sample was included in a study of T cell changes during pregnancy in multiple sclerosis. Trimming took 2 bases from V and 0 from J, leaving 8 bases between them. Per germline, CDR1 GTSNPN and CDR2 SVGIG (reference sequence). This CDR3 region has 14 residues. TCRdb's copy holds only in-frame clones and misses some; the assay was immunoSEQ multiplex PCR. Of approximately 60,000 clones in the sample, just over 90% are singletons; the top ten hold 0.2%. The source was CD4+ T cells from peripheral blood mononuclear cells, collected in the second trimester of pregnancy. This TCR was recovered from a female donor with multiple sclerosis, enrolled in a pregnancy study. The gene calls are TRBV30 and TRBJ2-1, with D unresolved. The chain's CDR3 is CAWSSYSSYNEQFF. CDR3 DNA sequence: TGTGCCTGGAGTAGTTATAGCTCCTACAATGAGCAGTTCTTC.